A single sample is the source of the 20 T cell receptor beta chains below, sequenced in a study of regulatory T cells in long-lasting Graves disease. Time point noted: persistent/refractory GD, antithyroid drugs over 5 years with positive TRAb. The TCR library was prepared using RNA isolated from PBMCs. TCR beta libraries were built with iRepertoire HTBI primers and Arm-PCR of CDR3 regions. TCRdb ran MiXCR on the multiplex PCR reads and lists one entry per CDR3 protein. The sample contains fewer than 550,000 distinct CDR3 sequences, around a fifth of which appear only once. Sequenced material: peripheral blood mononuclear cells (PBMCs), taken when the disease was refractory, from a patient treated with antithyroid drugs. The receptor set was obtained from a female donor with Graves disease.

The CDR3 loop is CASKKRGGQGTYEQYF. In DNA form, the CDR3 reads TGTGCCAGCAAAAAAAGGGGGGGACAGGGAACCTACGAGCAGTACTTC. The chain recombines TRBV27 with TRBJ2-7; 9 bases align to TRBD1. V shed 7 bases, J shed 2 bases, and the junction held 12 bases outside the gene matches. Germline CDR1 reads MNHEY; CDR2 reads SMNVEV (reference sequence). This CDR3 is built from 16 residues.

The table lists this clonotype with many counts. The V and J genes are TRBV24-1 and TRBJ1-4, with TRBD1 identical over 7 bases. CDR1 is KGHDR and CDR2 is SFDVKD in the germline V gene. The CDR3 consists of 16 residues. V lost 2 bases to trimming and J lost 8 bases; unmatched junction nucleotides: 10. CDR3 residues: CATSDSTKGAEEKLFF. Written as DNA, the CDR3 is TGTGCCACCAGTGATTCGACAAAGGGGGCGGAAGAAAAACTGTTTTTT.

This clonotype was seen repeatedly, ten times or more. The gene calls are TRBV12-3 or TRBV12-4 and TRBJ2-2; weak D call: TRBD2 (6 bases). V lost 3 bases to trimming and J lost 4 bases, with 15 bases between them. This CDR3 region has 16 residues. CDR3 DNA: TGTGCCAGCAGTTTTCGGGGGTCTCTCGTCACCGGGGAGCTGTTTTTT. It encodes CASSFRGSLVTGELFF.

The gene calls are TRBV5-6 and TRBJ2-2; no reliable D call. The CDR3 has 15 amino acids. V shed 0 bases and J shed 1 base, with 7 bases lying between them. Germline loops: CDR1 SGHDT, CDR2 YYEEEE. CDR3 sequence (DNA): TGTGCCAGCAGCTTGGTACGGTGGAACACCGGGGAGCTGTTTTTT. It is translated as CASSLVRWNTGELFF.

This clonotype was seen more than once but under ten times. The chain joins TRBV14 to TRBJ2-5; D is ambiguous. There are 13 residues in the CDR3. Germline CDR1 reads SGHDN; CDR2 reads FVKESK. Trimming cost V 0 bases and J 5 bases, with 7 bases left between them. The CDR3 sequence: CASSQEGRETQYF. The CDR3 coding sequence is TGTGCCAGCAGCCAAGAGGGTCGGGAGACCCAGTACTTC.

The V gene is TRBV29-1, the J gene TRBJ1-2; TRBD1 is a possible D gene (5 bases). The ends were cut back, 7 bases at V and 4 bases at J, with 22 bases in the middle. The germline CDR1 and CDR2 sequences are SQVTM and ANQGSEA. The CDR3 runs to 15 residues. The CDR3 here is CSAQMGYQGGYGYTF. In nucleotides, the CDR3 is TGCAGCGCCCAGATGGGGTACCAGGGAGGCTATGGCTACACCTTC.

J is TRBJ2-5 and V is TRBV7-9; no definite D call. Germline CDR1 is SEHNR and CDR2 is FQNEAQ (reference sequence). This CDR3 has 14 residues. Trimming stripped 2 bases from V and 1 base from J, with 8 bases between. Here the CDR3 reads CASSLFRGQETQYF. CDR3 nucleotide sequence: TGTGCCAGCAGCTTATTTCGCGGCCAAGAGACCCAGTACTTC.

At least ten counts were recorded for this clonotype. The CDR3 nucleotides read TGTGCCAGCAGTTTCACTGGGACAGGGGACTACACCTTC. As protein: CASSFTGTGDYTF. The chain uses TRBV12-3 or TRBV12-4 and TRBJ1-2; 10 bases fit TRBD1. The V segment lost 3 bases and the J segment 10 bases; nucleotides outside the gene matches: 5. The CDR3 length is 13 residues.

The V call is TRBV6-1, the J call TRBJ2-2; 9 positions match TRBD1. Germline V gene lookup returns CDR1 MNHNS and CDR2 SASEGT. CDR3 length: 16 amino acids. Trimming cost V 6 bases and J 0 bases; bases outside gene matches: 5. This chain's CDR3 is CASRPDRGANTGELFF. The CDR3 DNA follows: TGTGCCAGCAGGCCGGACAGGGGAGCGAACACCGGGGAGCTGTTTTTT.

Turning to this clonotype: This may stem from a read error, because a much larger clone lies one nucleotide away. No conserved phenylalanine or tryptophan ends this CDR3, so it is likely a read error. The chain uses TRBV19 and TRBJ2-5, with D perhaps matching TRBD1 (6 bases). Germline assignment: CDR1 LNHDA and CDR2 SQIVND (reference sequence). The CDR3 contains 15 residues. V lost 5 bases and J 5 bases, leaving 18 bases between the germline ends. CDR3 loop: CASSHTTGNGETQYL. CDR3 sequence (DNA): TGTGCCAGTAGTCATACAACAGGGAACGGGGAGACCCAGTACCTC.

In its sample, this clonotype was seen a few times. The chain recombines TRBV5-6 with TRBJ2-4; D unresolved. The CDR3 consists of 15 residues. Germline CDR1 is SGHDT and CDR2 is YYEEEE. Trimming pared 4 bases from V and 0 bases from J, leaving 11 bases between. The CDR3 region is CASSLFGLAKNIQYF. CDR3 DNA sequence: TGTGCCAGCAGCCTCTTTGGGTTAGCCAAAAACATTCAGTACTTC.

This clonotype has a count of ten or more. The chain uses TRBV7-9 and TRBJ1-5; weak D call: TRBD1 (5 bases). The length of the CDR3 is 17 residues. Germline CDR1 is SEHNR and CDR2 is FQNEAQ (reference sequence). With 5 bases removed from V and 5 bases from J, the gap between germline ends came to 22 bases. The CDR3 is CASSGSDRSKTHQPQHF. The CDR3 nucleotides read TGTGCCAGCAGCGGAAGCGACAGATCGAAAACCCATCAGCCCCAGCATTTT.

This clonotype was counted ten times or more. This chain joins TRBV20-1 and TRBJ1-1, with D unclear. The germline gives CDR1 DFQATT, CDR2 SNEGSKA (reference sequence). The CDR3 sequence is 13 residues long. Trimming left V 1 base short and J 0 bases short, with 6 bases between. CDR3 loop: CSARVPLNTEAFF. CDR3 DNA sequence: TGCAGTGCTAGAGTCCCCTTGAACACTGAAGCTTTCTTT.

There are a few counts of this clonotype. This sequence joins TRBV30 and TRBJ1-1; possibly TRBD1 for D (5 bases). Germline V gene sequence: CDR1 GTSNPN, CDR2 SVGIG (reference sequence). V lost 8 bases, J lost 3 bases, and 13 bases lay in between. This CDR3 contains 12 residues. The CDR3 sequence is CAKRGGDTEAFF. The CDR3 DNA reads TGTGCCAAGAGGGGCGGAGACACTGAAGCTTTCTTT.

The chain has TRBV6-1 and TRBJ2-2; D is perhaps TRBD1 (5 bases). V gave up 1 base and J gave up 7 bases, with 16 bases separating them. CDR1 is MNHNS and CDR2 is SASEGT in the germline V gene. The CDR3 is 16 residues long. The CDR3, as DNA: TGTGCCAGCAGTGAAGTAGGGGCGGAAAACGGCGGGGAGCTGTTTTTT. Translating gives CASSEVGAENGGELFF.

This clonotype was detected many times. The chain has TRBV2 and TRBJ1-4; weak D call: TRBD1 (5 bases). The CDR3 covers 15 residues. The germline V gene encodes CDR1 SNHLY and CDR2 FYNNEI. V lost 4 bases and J lost 7, with 16 bases in between. CDR3 residues: CASSAQGLRGEKLFF. The CDR3 nucleotides are TGTGCCAGCAGTGCCCAGGGTTTGAGGGGTGAAAAACTGTTTTTT.

This clonotype was observed many times. The junction departs from germline at one end; a sequencing error may be responsible. This sequence joins TRBV5-1 and TRBJ1-1, with 11 bases aligning to TRBD1. Germline V gene data show CDR1 as SGHRS and CDR2 as YFSETQ. The CDR3 length is 14 residues. CDR3 region: CASSPGTGGTEAFF. For the CDR3, the DNA is TGTGCCAGCAGCCCCGGGACAGGGGGAACTGAAGCTTTCTTT.

This chain joins TRBV5-1 and TRBJ2-2; 8 nucleotides match TRBD1. The CDR3 covers 18 residues. Germline V gives CDR1 SGHRS, CDR2 YFSETQ. Trimming at V came to 3 bases and at J to 4 bases, leaving 14 bases not matched to a gene. The CDR3 sequence is CASSSRMAGGFTTGELFF. The CDR3 DNA follows: TGCGCCAGCAGCTCACGGATGGCAGGGGGCTTCACCACCGGGGAGCTGTTTTTT. Full variable domain (outside the CDR3, taken from reference TRBV5-1 and TRBJ2-2): KAGVTQTPRYLIKTRGQQVTLSCSPISGHRSVSWYQQTPGQGLQFLFEYFSETQRNKGNFPGRFSGRQFSNSRSEMNVSTLELGDSALYLCASSSRMAGGFTTGELFFGEGSRLTVL.

The gene calls are TRBV18 and TRBJ2-5; weak D call: TRBD2 (5 bases). Trimming pared 3 bases from V and 4 bases from J, leaving 9 bases between. The CDR3 consists of 13 residues. Per the germline V gene, CDR1 is KGHSH and CDR2 is LQKENI. The CDR3 bases are TGTGCCAGCTCACCCGAACTAGGAGAGACCCAGTACTTC. This sequence encodes CASSPELGETQYF.

This clonotype was observed a handful of times. The chain uses TRBV7-3 and TRBJ2-5, with D possibly being TRBD1 (7 bases). This CDR3 contains 14 residues. Trimming took 5 bases from V and 10 from J, leaving 20 bases between them. Germline V lookup: CDR1 SGHTA, CDR2 FQGTGA. CDR3 sequence: CASSPQGGKGDQYF. The CDR3 bases are TGTGCCAGCAGCCCCCAGGGGGGCAAAGGGGACCAGTACTTC.